These 28 T cell receptor beta chains came from one sample sequenced in a study of Graves' ophthalmopathy and Graves' hyperthyroidism (dated by TCRdb to the late 2010s). TCRdb names Illumina HiSeq 2000 as the instrument used. TCR beta CDR3 regions were amplified from RNA transcripts for repertoire sequencing. The first round was an RT-PCR using HTBI primers with the Qiagen OneStep RT-PCR kit, and this first round was followed by a second-round multiplex PCR, then size selection and purification. TCRdb reprocessed the public reads (quality trimming at Q25 with fastp, clone calling with MiXCR) and kept in-frame beta chains. Under each unique CDR3 protein, matching rows form one entry showing the most common genes and DNA. The sample records about 740,000 distinct CDR3 sequences, 40% of which are singletons. The ten largest clones capture 40% to 55% of the sample. Sequenced material: peripheral blood. The receptors derive from an adult man with Graves' ophthalmopathy.

The chain joins TRBV24-1 to TRBJ1-1; D gene unclear. Trimming took 11 bases from V and 2 from J, leaving 14 bases between them. Germline assignment: CDR1 KGHDR and CDR2 SFDVKD. The CDR3 is made up of 13 amino acids. CDR3: CASTQSGNTEAFF. CDR3 bases: TGTGCCAGCACCCAATCGGGAAACACTGAAGCTTTCTTT.

This chain links TRBV9 with TRBJ2-7; 8 positions agree with TRBD2. Germline CDR1 and CDR2: SGDLS and YYNGEE. This CDR3 comprises 15 residues. V lost 0 bases and J lost 7; bases outside the gene matches: 9. CDR3: CASSVVASGPGEQYF. The DNA for the CDR3 is TGTGCCAGCAGCGTAGTGGCTAGCGGGCCTGGGGAGCAGTACTTC.

This clonotype has just a few counts. The CDR3 spells CASIPGPFFEQYF. CDR3 in DNA: TGTGCCAGCATCCCCGGTCCGTTCTTTGAGCAGTACTTC. This chain joins TRBV12-3 or TRBV12-4 and TRBJ2-7; D is ambiguous. V was cut by 7 bases and J by 7 bases, with 17 bases left in between. CDR3 size: 13 residues.

With respect to this clonotype: Possible read error: a much larger clone is one base away. The gene calls are TRBV20-1 and TRBJ1-5, with D possibly matching TRBD1 (5 bases). The length of the CDR3 is 14 residues. Deletions cut 6 bases from V and 6 bases from J, with 18 bases between. Germline CDR1 is DFQATT and CDR2 is SNEGSKA (reference sequence). The CDR3 is CSASDGGRGQPQHF. In DNA form, the CDR3 reads TGCAGTGCGTCAGACGGGGGACGGGGTCAGCCCCAGCATTTT.

The V and J genes are TRBV4-2 and TRBJ1-1; TRBD1 might be the D (6 bases). The germline V gene has CDR1 LGHNA and CDR2 YNFKEQ. Trimming shortened V by 0 bases and J by 3 bases, and 11 bases separated the two germline ends. The CDR3 is 15 amino acids. The CDR3 nucleotides read TGTGCCAGCAGCCAAGATATGCGGACAGACACTGAAGCTTTCTTT. It is translated as CASSQDMRTDTEAFF.

The J gene is TRBJ1-2, the V gene TRBV5-4; TRBD1 aligns across 8 bases. Looked up from germline, CDR1 is SGHNT and CDR2 is YYREEE (reference sequence). With V trimmed by 2 bases and J by 4 bases, 10 bases remained unmatched. The CDR3 totals 16 residues. CDR3 in DNA: TGTGCCAGCAGCTTAGACAGGGGTAGTTCCGGCTATGGCTACACCTTC. Amino acid sequence: CASSLDRGSSGYGYTF.

About this clonotype: The junction departs from the called germline gene at one end, perhaps through a read error. V and J are TRBV7-3 and TRBJ2-7; 11 bases align to TRBD1. The CDR3 sequence is 13 residues long. Germline-derived CDR1 and CDR2 are SGHTA and FQGTGA. The CDR3 is CSAGQGAAYEQYF. In nucleotides, the CDR3 is TGCAGCGCCGGACAGGGGGCCGCCTACGAGCAGTACTTC.

The chain combines TRBV25-1 with TRBJ1-1; perhaps TRBD1 as D (6 bases). The V gene lost 2 bases and the J gene lost 9 bases, with 13 bases spanning the gap. CDR1 and CDR2 from the germline V gene are MGHDK and SYGVNS. The CDR3 loop spans 13 amino acids. DNA for the CDR3: TGTGCCAGCAGTGAAAGGGGAGGGACACAAGCTTTCTTT. The encoded protein is CASSERGGTQAFF.

This clonotype came up a few times. This rearrangement joins TRBV14 to TRBJ2-7; 9 positions agree with TRBD1. The J segment lost 2 bases and the V segment lost 5 bases, leaving 10 bases of the junction unmatched. Germline CDR1 and CDR2: SGHDN and FVKESK. The CDR3 has 16 amino acids. The CDR3 reads CASSSTRDRVTYEQYF. The CDR3 DNA reads TGTGCCAGCAGCTCTACCCGGGACAGGGTAACCTACGAGCAGTACTTC.

The sample holds many counts of this clonotype. The chain recombines TRBV20-1 with TRBJ1-2; 8 nucleotides match TRBD1. The V gene's germline CDR1 is DFQATT and CDR2 SNEGSKA (reference sequence). The CDR3 totals 12 residues. Losses at the gene ends were 3 bases for V and 6 bases for J; bases not matched to a gene: 3. The CDR3 loop is CSARTGDDGYTF. CDR3 nucleotide sequence: TGCAGTGCTAGGACAGGGGATGATGGCTACACCTTC.

The chain is built from TRBV7-9 and TRBJ2-7, with TRBD2 matching over 10 bases. Per the germline V gene, CDR1 is SEHNR and CDR2 is FQNEAQ (reference sequence). This CDR3 has 16 amino acids. Losses at the gene ends were 3 bases for V and 7 bases for J; bases not matched to a gene: 12. The CDR3 is CASSLEASGRGQEQYF. CDR3 DNA: TGTGCCAGCAGCTTGGAAGCTAGCGGGAGAGGGCAGGAGCAGTACTTC.

The chain carries TRBV20-1 and TRBJ1-5; D perhaps matches TRBD1 (6 bases). Germline CDR1 DFQATT, CDR2 SNEGSKA (reference sequence). Trimming pared 1 base from V and 3 bases from J, leaving 10 bases between. This CDR3 is 14 amino acids long. CDR3 sequence reads: CSARGGGVNQPQHF. CDR3 bases: TGCAGTGCTAGAGGAGGGGGAGTCAATCAGCCCCAGCATTTT.

V is TRBV19 and J is TRBJ1-5; D remains unclear. There are 14 residues in the CDR3. Per the germline V gene, CDR1 is LNHDA and CDR2 is SQIVND (reference sequence). The ends were cut back, 0 bases at V and 9 bases at J, with 12 bases in the middle. CDR3 DNA: TGTGCCAGTAGTATAGATTCCGAAGCCGTGCCCCAGCATTTT. Its protein product is CASSIDSEAVPQHF.

In this sample, this clonotype turned up many times. The chain has TRBV19 and TRBJ1-2; D is ambiguous. Trimming stripped 10 bases from V and 5 bases from J, with 11 bases between. Germline V gives CDR1 LNHDA, CDR2 SQIVND (reference sequence). The CDR3 has 11 residues. CDR3 in DNA: TGTGCCACCAGTATTGGATATGGCTACACCTTC. The encoded protein is CATSIGYGYTF.

The CDR3 DNA follows: TGTGCCATCAGTGAAACCGCGGTGACCCAGCATTTT. As protein: CAISETAVTQHF. The chain is built from TRBV10-3 and TRBJ1-5, with unresolved D. The ends were cut back, 3 bases at V and 11 bases at J, with 11 bases in the middle. The CDR3 totals 12 residues. CDR1 and CDR2 (germline): ENHRY, SYGVKD.

This clonotype was counted a single time. It may be a read error: a sequence one base away is much more abundant. This rearrangement joins TRBV20-1 to TRBJ1-2; 8 positions agree with TRBD1. CDR1 is DFQATT and CDR2 is SNEGSKA in the germline V gene (reference sequence). The CDR3 length is 14 residues. The ends lost 1 base at V and 7 bases at J; junction bases unmatched: 8. CDR3 in amino acids: CSARGDRRLLGYTF. CDR3 bases: TGCAGTGCTAGAGGGGACAGGAGGCTACTTGGCTACACCTTC.

V is TRBV7-9 and J is TRBJ1-1; D is perhaps TRBD1 (6 bases). V lost 0 bases and J 1 base, leaving 9 bases between the germline ends. The CDR3 is made up of 15 amino acids. From germline, CDR1 is SEHNR and CDR2 FQNEAQ (reference sequence). CDR3 amino acids: CASSLATTGNTEAFF. The CDR3 nucleotides are TGTGCCAGCAGCTTAGCTACGACAGGGAACACTGAAGCTTTCTTT.

This clonotype was detected many times. V and J are TRBV7-2 and TRBJ2-7; D perhaps matches TRBD1 (6 bases). The CDR3 covers 18 residues. V was pared by 4 bases and J by 0 bases, with 22 bases between. Germline V gene sequence: CDR1 SGHTA, CDR2 FQGNSA. CDR3 DNA sequence: TGTGCCAGCAGCTCCCCCAATCAGACAGGCTCCCACTCCTACGAGCAGTACTTC. Encoded protein: CASSSPNQTGSHSYEQYF. The full variable domain, with the rest looked up from reference TRBV7-2 and TRBJ2-7, is GAGVSQSPSNKVTEKGKDVELRCDPISGHTALYWYRQSLGQGLEFLIYFQGNSAPDKSGLPSDRFSAERTGGSVSTLTIQRTQQEDSAVYLCASSSPNQTGSHSYEQYFGPGTRLTVT.

This chain joins TRBV12-3 or TRBV12-4 and TRBJ1-5; D is perhaps TRBD1 (5 bases). Trimming pared 5 bases from V and 5 bases from J, leaving 10 bases between. The CDR3 is 13 residues long. The chain's CDR3 is CASSLQDDQPQHF. The CDR3, as DNA: TGTGCCAGCAGTCTACAGGATGATCAGCCCCAGCATTTT.

The rearrangement joins TRBV7-3 to TRBJ1-3, with a possible D match to TRBD1 (5 bases). The CDR3 has 16 residues. Germline assignment: CDR1 SGHTA and CDR2 FQGTGA. Trimming took 5 bases from V and 0 from J, leaving 14 bases between them. This CDR3 reads CASSVGPISSGNTIYF. DNA for the CDR3: TGTGCCAGCAGCGTGGGACCGATCAGCTCTGGAAACACCATATATTTT.

The chain has TRBV20-1 and TRBJ2-7; D is undetermined. The germline V gene encodes CDR1 DFQATT and CDR2 SNEGSKA (reference sequence). V lost 3 bases, J lost 0 bases, and 12 bases lay in between. There are 14 residues in the CDR3. The DNA of the CDR3 is TGCAGTGCTAGCCCCGCTCCTCTCTCCTACGAGCAGTACTTC. The encoded protein is CSASPAPLSYEQYF.

CDR3 nucleotide sequence: TGTGCCAGCAGTTTTCACCAGGGTTCCTACGAGCAGTACTTC. Protein sequence: CASSFHQGSYEQYF. V gene TRBV12-3 or TRBV12-4 combines with J gene TRBJ2-7; D might be TRBD1 (5 bases). The V gene lost 3 bases and the J gene lost 1 base, with 10 bases spanning the gap. This CDR3 spans 14 amino acids.

Remarks on this clonotype: A junction end diverges from the germline sequence, so it may reflect a read error. J is TRBJ1-4 and V is TRBV10-2, with 7 positions matching TRBD1. The germline V gene encodes CDR1 WSHSY and CDR2 SAAADI. The CDR3 covers 13 residues. CDR3 DNA: TGTGCCAGCAGACAACAGGGGAATGAAAAACTGTTTTTT. This sequence encodes CASRQQGNEKLFF.

Turning to this clonotype: This may be a read error: a much more frequent sequence differs by one nucleotide. V usage is TRBV7-9 and J usage is TRBJ2-2, with 8 bases aligning to TRBD2. The length of the CDR3 is 15 residues. CDR1 and CDR2 from the germline V gene are SEHNR and FQNEAQ (reference sequence). Unmatched junction bases numbered 4, after V lost 2 bases and J lost 5 bases. The CDR3 is CASSLIQRGTGELFF. CDR3 nucleotide sequence: TGTGCCAGCAGCTTAATACAGCGGGGGACCGGGGAGCTGTTTTTT.

This clonotype was seen many times. V and J are TRBV20-1 and TRBJ2-7; no reliable D call. The CDR3 has 11 residues. The germline gives CDR1 DFQATT, CDR2 SNEGSKA (reference sequence). Trimming took 6 bases from V and 1 from J, leaving 7 bases between them. In DNA, the CDR3 is TGCAGTGCGGCCCAATCCTACGAGCAGTACTTC. Protein: CSAAQSYEQYF.

The chain couples TRBV7-6 to TRBJ2-7; 10 bases align to TRBD1. Per germline, CDR1 SGHVS and CDR2 FNYEAQ. V lost 5 bases to trimming and J lost 2 bases; unmatched junction nucleotides: 6. This CDR3 spans 15 amino acids. CDR3 protein: CASSRAGQGTYEQYF. The CDR3 bases are TGTGCCAGCAGCCGTGCGGGACAGGGGACCTACGAGCAGTACTTC.

This clonotype showed up just a few times. This sequence joins TRBV19 and TRBJ2-3; TRBD2 agrees at 14 bases. The CDR3 contains 17 residues. Germline V gene data show CDR1 as LNHDA and CDR2 as SQIVND (reference sequence). Unmatched junction bases numbered 3, after V lost 4 bases and J lost 0 bases. DNA for the CDR3: TGTGCCAGTAGTAGACTAGCGGGGGGGGAAAGCACAGATACGCAGTATTTT. This gives the protein CASSRLAGGESTDTQYF. The variable domain in full, completed from reference TRBV19 and TRBJ2-3, reads DGGITQSPKYLFRKEGQNVTLSCEQNLNHDAMYWYRQDPGQGLRLIYYSQIVNDFQKGDIAEGYSVSREKKESFPLTVTSAQKNPTAFYLCASSRLAGGESTDTQYFGPGTRLTVL.

The chain is built from TRBV10-3 and TRBJ2-5; the D gene is possibly TRBD1 (6 bases). The CDR3 contains 12 residues. V lost 10 bases and J lost 3, with 12 bases in between. CDR1 and CDR2 (germline): ENHRY, SYGVKD. In nucleotides, the CDR3 is TGTGCCAGCATGAGGACAGAAGAGACCCAGTACTTC. Residues: CASMRTEETQYF.